The entry that follows covers one TCR beta chain sequence. Its antigen remains unknown. There are 17 residues in the CDR3. V was clipped by 3 bases and J by 0 bases; unmatched bases: 11. Memory CD4+ cells were defined as CD4+CD45RO+CD25-. Full-length variable regions came from constant-region reverse primers plus semi-nested Nested Universal Primer A PCR. TCRdb reprocessed the 5' RACE reads with MiXCR, giving one entry per CDR3 protein. The sample has approximately 40,000 distinct CDR3 sequences, 25% to 35% seen once. Overall study findings and caveats: Tumor memory CD4+ T cell TCR gene usage was found to cluster with blood and lymph node memory CD4+ cells and with lymph node naive CD4+ cells. The larger-cohort validation was restricted to a single TCR beta V-J rearrangement rather than whole repertoires.

Specimen: tumor-infiltrating memory CD4+ T cells sorted from the breast tumor. Subset specified: memory CD4+ T cells, CD4+CD45RO+CD25-. The clonotype originates from a female donor with breast cancer. The J gene is TRBJ2-7, the V gene TRBV12-3 or TRBV12-4; 7 bases map to TRBD2. The CDR3 coding sequence is TGTGCCAGCAGTTTTACGGGGGGAGCGCCGAGCTCCTACGAGCAGTACTTC. This translates into CASSFTGGAPSSYEQYF.